This entry describes one T cell receptor beta chain. Its target is unknown. Primed by a sample-barcoded 5' primer and a J-beta primer mix, a second PCR proceeded for 7 to 11 cycles. TCRdb called the 5' RACE reads again in MiXCR, with one record for every CDR3 protein. The profile shows around 1,100,000 distinct CDR3 sequences, around two fifths of them singletons. These data originate in a study of blood T cells in healthy people across ages. The study, taken as a whole, reports: Estimates of total diversity, which came from one million sequenced T cells, were considered to be underestimates. Across samples, TCR beta diversity tracked strongly with naive T cell percentage.

After removal of 0 bases from V and 0 bases from J, the junction contained 7 bases not matched to a gene. This CDR3 comprises 17 residues. CDR1 and CDR2 from the germline V gene are DFQATT and SNEGSKA (reference sequence). What was sequenced was blood. The TCR comes from a man aged 18 to 30 in good health. The V gene is TRBV20-1, the J gene TRBJ1-5; 8 bases are a match to TRBD1. As DNA, the CDR3 is TGCAGTGCTAGAGAAACGACAGGGGTCTATAGCAATCAGCCCCAGCATTTT. Translated: CSARETTGVYSNQPQHF.